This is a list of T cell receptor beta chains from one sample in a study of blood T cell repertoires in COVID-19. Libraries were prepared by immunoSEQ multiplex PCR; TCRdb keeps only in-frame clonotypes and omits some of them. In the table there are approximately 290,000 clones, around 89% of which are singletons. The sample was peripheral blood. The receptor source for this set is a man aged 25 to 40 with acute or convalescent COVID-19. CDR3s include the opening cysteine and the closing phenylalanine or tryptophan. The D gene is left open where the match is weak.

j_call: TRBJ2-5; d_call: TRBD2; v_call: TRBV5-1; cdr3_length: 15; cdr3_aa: CASNFGSGSQETQYF; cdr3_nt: TGCGCCAGCAACTTTGGTAGCGGGAGCCAAGAGACCCAGTACTTC
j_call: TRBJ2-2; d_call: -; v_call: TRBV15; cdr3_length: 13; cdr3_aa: CATSRESFGELFF; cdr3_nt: TGTGCCACCAGCAGAGAGAGCTTCGGGGAGCTGTTTTTT
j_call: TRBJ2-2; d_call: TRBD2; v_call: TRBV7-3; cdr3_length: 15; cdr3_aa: CASSRSGGVTGELFF; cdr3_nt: TGTGCCAGCAGTCGGTCGGGAGGGGTAACCGGGGAGCTGTTTTTT
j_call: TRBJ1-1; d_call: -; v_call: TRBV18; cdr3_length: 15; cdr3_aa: CASSPLSDKYTEAFF; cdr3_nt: TGTGCCAGCTCACCACTTTCAGACAAATACACTGAAGCTTTCTTT
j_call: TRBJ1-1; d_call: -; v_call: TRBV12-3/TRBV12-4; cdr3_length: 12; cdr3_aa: CASRGGVTEAFF; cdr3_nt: TGTGCCAGCAGGGGAGGGGTGACTGAAGCTTTCTTT
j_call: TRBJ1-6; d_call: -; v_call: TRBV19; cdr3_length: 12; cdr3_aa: CASRRENSPLHF; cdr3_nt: TGTGCCAGTAGGCGGGAAAATTCACCCCTCCACTTT
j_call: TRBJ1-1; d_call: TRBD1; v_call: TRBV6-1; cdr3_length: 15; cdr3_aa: CASSDLGQGRTEAFF; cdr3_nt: TGTGCCAGCAGTGATTTGGGACAGGGCAGGACTGAAGCTTTCTTT
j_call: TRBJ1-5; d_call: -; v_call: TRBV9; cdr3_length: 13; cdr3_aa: CASSVDSQQPQHF; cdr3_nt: TGTGCCAGCAGCGTTGACTCCCAGCAGCCCCAGCATTTT
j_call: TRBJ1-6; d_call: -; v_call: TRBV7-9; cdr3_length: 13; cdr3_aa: CASSPRLNSPLHF; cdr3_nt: TGTGCCAGCAGCCCGCGCCTCAATTCACCCCTCCACTTT
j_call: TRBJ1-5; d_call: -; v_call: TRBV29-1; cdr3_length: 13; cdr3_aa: CSVGGSSNQPQHF; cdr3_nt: TGCAGCGTTGGAGGGAGTAGCAATCAGCCCCAGCATTTT
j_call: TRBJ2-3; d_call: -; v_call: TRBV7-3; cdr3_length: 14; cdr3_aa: CASSYGSSTDTQYF; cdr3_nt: TGTGCCAGCAGCTACGGGTCTTCCACAGATACGCAGTATTTT
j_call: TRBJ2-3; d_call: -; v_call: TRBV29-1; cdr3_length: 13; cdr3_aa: CSVLQRSGDTQYF; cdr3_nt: TGCAGCGTATTGCAGCGTAGTGGCGATACGCAGTATTTT
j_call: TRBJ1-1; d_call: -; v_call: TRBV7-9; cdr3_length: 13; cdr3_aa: CASSLARAVEAFF; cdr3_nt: TGTGCCAGCAGCTTAGCGCGAGCCGTTGAAGCTTTCTTT
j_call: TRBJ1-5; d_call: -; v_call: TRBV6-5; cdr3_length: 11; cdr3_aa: CASSGDLPQHF; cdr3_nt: TGTGCCAGCAGCGGGGATCTGCCCCAGCATTTT